Described below is a single T cell receptor (beta chain) sequence and its context. The V end lost 5 bases, the J end lost 5 bases, and 5 bases lay between the germline ends. Per the germline V gene, CDR1 is MNHEY and CDR2 is SMNVEV (reference sequence). This CDR3 comprises 11 residues. The data originate from a study of CD8+ T cells in alopecia areata. Treatment indicated: oral pan-JAK inhibitor, 5-10 mg twice daily. cDNA reverse transcribed from extracted RNA served as the sequencing template. Sequencing used immunoSEQ multiplex PCR; TCRdb keeps in-frame clones, though not all of them. This table holds 170,000 or so clones, about 53% found once.

The rearrangement links TRBV27 to TRBJ2-3; D call uncertain. The receptor was derived from a human donor with alopecia areata. The sequenced sample was CD8+ T cells sorted from blood, obtained at week 24, from a patient treated with tofacitinib. CDR3 in amino acids: CASSVRDTQYF. The CDR3 DNA reads as TGTGCCAGCAGTGTCAGAGATACGCAGTATTTT.